A single sample is the source of the 4 T cell receptor beta chains below, sequenced in a study of blood T cell repertoires in COVID-19. Measured with immunoSEQ multiplex PCR; TCRdb has only the in-frame clones, and not every one. The sample has approximately 190,000 clones, less than 90% seen once. Sequencing was done on a sample of peripheral blood. These TCRs come from a man between 65 and 80 years old with active or convalescent COVID-19.

This chain links TRBV3-1 (or the pseudogene TRBV3-2) with TRBJ2-1; 14 nucleotides align to TRBD2. After removal of 7 bases from V and 4 bases from J, the junction contained 6 bases not matched to a gene. The CDR3 is 16 residues long. CDR1 LGHDT and CDR2 YNNKEL come from the germline V gene (reference sequence). The CDR3 loop reads CASTSTSGRDYNEQFF. Here the CDR3 DNA reads TGTGCCAGCACCTCGACTAGCGGGAGGGATTACAATGAGCAGTTCTTC.

This clone was counted a single time. The chain has TRBV21-1 and TRBJ2-7; the table's D call TRBD1 went unverified against the DNA. TRBV21-1 is shown as a pseudogene. This CDR3 contains 15 residues. As DNA, the CDR3 is TGTGCCAGCAGCAGGGGTCCGGGACACTCCTACGAGCAGTACTTC. It is translated as CASSRGPGHSYEQYF.

V is TRBV29-1 and J is TRBJ1-1, with 10 bases identical to TRBD1. V gave up 7 bases and J gave up 1 base; unmatched junction bases: 3. The CDR3 has 13 amino acids. Germline lookup yields CDR1 SQVTM and CDR2 ANQGSEA. The CDR3 sequence is CSGDRGRNTEAFF. The DNA for the CDR3 is TGCAGCGGGGACAGGGGAAGGAACACTGAAGCTTTCTTT.

This clone was recorded only once. The gene calls are TRBV5-5 and TRBJ2-3; 10 nucleotides agree with TRBD2. J lost 0 bases, V lost 4 bases, and 8 bases had no gene match. The CDR3 sequence is 17 residues long. Germline loops: CDR1 SGHKS, CDR2 YYEKEE (reference sequence). The CDR3 spells CASSPNGLAASTDTQYF. Here the CDR3 DNA reads TGTGCCAGCAGCCCAAACGGACTAGCGGCTAGCACAGATACGCAGTATTTT.